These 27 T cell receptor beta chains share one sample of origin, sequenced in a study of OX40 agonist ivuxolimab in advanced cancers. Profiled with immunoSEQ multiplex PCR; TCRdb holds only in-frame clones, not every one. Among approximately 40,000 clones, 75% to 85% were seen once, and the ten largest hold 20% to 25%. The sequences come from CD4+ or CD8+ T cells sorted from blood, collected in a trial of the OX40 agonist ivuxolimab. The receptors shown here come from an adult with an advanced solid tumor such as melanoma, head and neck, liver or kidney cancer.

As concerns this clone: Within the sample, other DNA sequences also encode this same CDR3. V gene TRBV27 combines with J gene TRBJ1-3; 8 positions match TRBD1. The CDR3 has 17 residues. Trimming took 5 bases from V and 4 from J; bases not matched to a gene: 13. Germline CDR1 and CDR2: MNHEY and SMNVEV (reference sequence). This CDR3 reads CASSTTTGEAQGNTIYF. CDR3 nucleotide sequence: TGTGCCAGCAGTACCACGACAGGGGAAGCGCAAGGAAACACCATATATTTT.

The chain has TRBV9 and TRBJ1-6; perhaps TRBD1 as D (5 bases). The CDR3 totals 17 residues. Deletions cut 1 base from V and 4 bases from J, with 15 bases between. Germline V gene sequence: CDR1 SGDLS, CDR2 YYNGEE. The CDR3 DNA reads TGTGCCAGCAGCGTATGGTCTGAGAGACAGTATAATTCACCCCTCCACTTT. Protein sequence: CASSVWSERQYNSPLHF.

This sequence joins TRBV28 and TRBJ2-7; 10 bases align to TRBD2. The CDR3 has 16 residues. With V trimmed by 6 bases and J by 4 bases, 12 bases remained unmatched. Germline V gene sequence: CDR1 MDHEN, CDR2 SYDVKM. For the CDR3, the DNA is TGTGCCAGCAGCCCCACCGGACTAGCGGTTTGGTACGAGCAGTACTTC. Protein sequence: CASSPTGLAVWYEQYF.

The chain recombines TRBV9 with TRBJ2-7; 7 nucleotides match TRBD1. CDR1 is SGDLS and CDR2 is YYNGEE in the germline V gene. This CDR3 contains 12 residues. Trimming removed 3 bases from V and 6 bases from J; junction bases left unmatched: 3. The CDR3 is CASSARQGEQYF. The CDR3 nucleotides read TGTGCCAGCAGCGCTAGACAGGGCGAGCAGTACTTC.

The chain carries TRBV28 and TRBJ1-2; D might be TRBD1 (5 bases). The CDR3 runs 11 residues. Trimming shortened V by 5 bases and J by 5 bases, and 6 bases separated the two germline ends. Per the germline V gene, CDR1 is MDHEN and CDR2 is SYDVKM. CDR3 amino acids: CASSQGYGYTF. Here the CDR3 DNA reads TGTGCCAGCAGTCAGGGATATGGCTACACCTTC.

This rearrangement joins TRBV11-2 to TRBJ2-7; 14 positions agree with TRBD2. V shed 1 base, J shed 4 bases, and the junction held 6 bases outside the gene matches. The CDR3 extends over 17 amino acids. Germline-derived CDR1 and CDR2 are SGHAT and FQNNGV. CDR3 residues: CASSLVARTSGGYEQYF. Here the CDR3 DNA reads TGTGCCAGCAGCTTAGTGGCGCGGACTAGCGGGGGGTACGAGCAGTACTTC.

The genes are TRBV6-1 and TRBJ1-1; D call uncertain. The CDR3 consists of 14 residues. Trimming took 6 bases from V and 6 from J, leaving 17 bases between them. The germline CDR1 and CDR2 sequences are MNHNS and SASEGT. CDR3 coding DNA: TGTGCCAGCAGGGGTGAGAGAGAGACTGCTGAAGCTTTCTTT. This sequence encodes CASRGERETAEAFF.

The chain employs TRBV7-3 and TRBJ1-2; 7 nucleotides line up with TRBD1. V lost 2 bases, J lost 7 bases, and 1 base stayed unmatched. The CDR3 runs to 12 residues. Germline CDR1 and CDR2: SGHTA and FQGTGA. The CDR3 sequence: CASSLDRVGYTF. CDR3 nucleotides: TGTGCCAGCAGCTTAGACAGGGTTGGCTACACCTTC.

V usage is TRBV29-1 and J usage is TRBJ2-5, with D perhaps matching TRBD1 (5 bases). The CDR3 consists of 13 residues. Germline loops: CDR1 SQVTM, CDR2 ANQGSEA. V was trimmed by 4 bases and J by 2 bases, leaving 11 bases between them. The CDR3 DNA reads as TGCAGCGTTGCAAGGGGCAGACAAGAGACCCAGTACTTC. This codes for CSVARGRQETQYF.

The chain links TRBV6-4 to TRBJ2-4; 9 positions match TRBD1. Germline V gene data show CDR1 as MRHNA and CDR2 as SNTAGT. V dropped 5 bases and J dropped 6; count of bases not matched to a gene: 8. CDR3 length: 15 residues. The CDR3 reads CASSFEPGQGNIQYF. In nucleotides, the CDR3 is TGTGCCAGCAGTTTCGAACCGGGACAGGGAAACATTCAGTACTTC.

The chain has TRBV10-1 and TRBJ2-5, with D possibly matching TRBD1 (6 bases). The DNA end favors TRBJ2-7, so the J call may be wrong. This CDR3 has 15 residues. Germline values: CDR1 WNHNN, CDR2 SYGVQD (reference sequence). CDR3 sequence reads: CASSEMAGAADEQYF. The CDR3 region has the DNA TGCGCCAGCAGTGAGATGGCAGGGGCAGCTGACGAGCAGTACTTC.

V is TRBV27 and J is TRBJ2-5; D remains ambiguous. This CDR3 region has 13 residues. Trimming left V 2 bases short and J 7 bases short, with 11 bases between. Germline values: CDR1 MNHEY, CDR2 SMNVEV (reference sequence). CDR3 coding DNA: TGTGCCAGCAGTTTAGTCGGTCCGGCGACCCAGTACTTC. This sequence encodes CASSLVGPATQYF.

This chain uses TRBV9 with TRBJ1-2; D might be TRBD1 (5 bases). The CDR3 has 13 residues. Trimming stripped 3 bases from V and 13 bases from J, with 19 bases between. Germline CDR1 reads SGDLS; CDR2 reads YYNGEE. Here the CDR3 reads CASSGGGRGASTF. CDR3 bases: TGTGCCAGCAGCGGGGGAGGGAGGGGCGCATCCACCTTC. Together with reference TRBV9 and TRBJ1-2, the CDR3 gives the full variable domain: DSGVTQTPKHLITATGQRVTLRCSPRSGDLSVYWYQQSLDQGLQFLIQYYNGEERAKGNILERFSAQQFPDLHSELNLSSLELGDSALYFCASSGGGRGASTFGSGTRLTVV.

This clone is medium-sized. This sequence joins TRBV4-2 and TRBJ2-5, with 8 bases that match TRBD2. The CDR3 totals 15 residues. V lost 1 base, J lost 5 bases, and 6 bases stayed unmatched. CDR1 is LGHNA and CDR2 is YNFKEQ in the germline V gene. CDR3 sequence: CASSQAGGLQETQYF. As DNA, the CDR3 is TGTGCCAGCAGCCAAGCGGGGGGGCTTCAGGAGACCCAGTACTTC.

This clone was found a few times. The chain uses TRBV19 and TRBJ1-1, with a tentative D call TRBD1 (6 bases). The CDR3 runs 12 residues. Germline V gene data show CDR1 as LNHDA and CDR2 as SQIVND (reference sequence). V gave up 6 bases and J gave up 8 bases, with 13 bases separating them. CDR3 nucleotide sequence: TGTGCCAGTAGCAACTACAGGGTCGAAGCTTTCTTT. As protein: CASSNYRVEAFF. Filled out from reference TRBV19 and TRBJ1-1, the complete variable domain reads DGGITQSPKYLFRKEGQNVTLSCEQNLNHDAMYWYRQDPGQGLRLIYYSQIVNDFQKGDIAEGYSVSREKKESFPLTVTSAQKNPTAFYLCASSNYRVEAFFGQGTRLTVV.

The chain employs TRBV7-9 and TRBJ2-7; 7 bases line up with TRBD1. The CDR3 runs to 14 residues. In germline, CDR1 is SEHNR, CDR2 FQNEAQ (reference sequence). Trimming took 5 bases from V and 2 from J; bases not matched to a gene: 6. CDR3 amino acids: CASSGRQGAYEQYF. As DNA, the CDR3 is TGTGCCAGCAGCGGTAGACAGGGAGCCTACGAGCAGTACTTC.

The CDR3, as DNA: TGTGCCAGCAGCCCCCCAGTAAATGAAAAACTGTTTTTT. Its translation is CASSPPVNEKLFF. The rearrangement uses TRBV7-6 and TRBJ1-4; D is undetermined. The CDR3 runs to 13 residues. V lost 5 bases and J 5 bases, leaving 9 bases between the germline ends. CDR1 SGHVS and CDR2 FNYEAQ come from the germline V gene.

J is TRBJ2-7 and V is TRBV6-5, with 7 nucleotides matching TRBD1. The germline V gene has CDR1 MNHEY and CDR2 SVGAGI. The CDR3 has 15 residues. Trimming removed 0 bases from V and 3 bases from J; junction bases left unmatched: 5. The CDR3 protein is CASSYSTGAGYEQYF. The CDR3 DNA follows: TGTGCCAGCAGTTACTCAACAGGGGCGGGCTACGAGCAGTACTTC.

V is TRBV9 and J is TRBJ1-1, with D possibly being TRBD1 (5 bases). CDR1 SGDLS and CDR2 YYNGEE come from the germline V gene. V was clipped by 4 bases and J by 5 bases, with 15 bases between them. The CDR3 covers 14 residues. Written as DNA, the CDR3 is TGTGCCAGCAGCTCCGGGGGGGTGGGTACTGAAGCTTTCTTT. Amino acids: CASSSGGVGTEAFF.

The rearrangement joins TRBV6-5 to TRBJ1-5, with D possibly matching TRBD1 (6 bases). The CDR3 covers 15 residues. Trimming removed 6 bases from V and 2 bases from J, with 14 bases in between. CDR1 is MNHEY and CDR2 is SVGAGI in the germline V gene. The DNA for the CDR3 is TGTGCCAGCAGCAACGGGGGGGCCGGCAATCAGCCCCAGCATTTT. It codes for CASSNGGAGNQPQHF.

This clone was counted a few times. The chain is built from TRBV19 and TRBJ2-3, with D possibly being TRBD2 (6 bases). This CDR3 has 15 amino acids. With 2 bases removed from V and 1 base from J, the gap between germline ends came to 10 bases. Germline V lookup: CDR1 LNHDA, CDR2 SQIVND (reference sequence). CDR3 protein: CASSILGGGTDTQYF. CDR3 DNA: TGTGCCAGTAGTATATTGGGGGGTGGCACAGATACGCAGTATTTT.

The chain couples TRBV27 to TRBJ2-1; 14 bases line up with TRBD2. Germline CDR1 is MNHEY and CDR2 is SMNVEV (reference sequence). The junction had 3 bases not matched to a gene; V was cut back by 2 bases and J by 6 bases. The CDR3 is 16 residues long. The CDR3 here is CASSLQGLAGVNEQFF. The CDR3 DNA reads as TGTGCCAGCAGTTTACAGGGACTAGCGGGAGTCAATGAGCAGTTCTTC.

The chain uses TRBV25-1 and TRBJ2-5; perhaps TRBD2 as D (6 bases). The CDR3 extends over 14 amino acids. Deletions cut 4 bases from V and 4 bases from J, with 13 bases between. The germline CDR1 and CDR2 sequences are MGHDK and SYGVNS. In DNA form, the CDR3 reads TGTGCCAGCAGTGGTTCAGGTAGCGGAGAGACCCAGTACTTC. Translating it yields CASSGSGSGETQYF.

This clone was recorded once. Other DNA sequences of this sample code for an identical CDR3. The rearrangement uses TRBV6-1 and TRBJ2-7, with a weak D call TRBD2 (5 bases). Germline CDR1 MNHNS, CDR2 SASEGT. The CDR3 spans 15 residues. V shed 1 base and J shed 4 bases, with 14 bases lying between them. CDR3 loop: CASSEGKGRRYEQYF. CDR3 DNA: TGTGCCAGCAGTGAAGGGAAGGGCCGGAGGTACGAGCAGTACTTC.

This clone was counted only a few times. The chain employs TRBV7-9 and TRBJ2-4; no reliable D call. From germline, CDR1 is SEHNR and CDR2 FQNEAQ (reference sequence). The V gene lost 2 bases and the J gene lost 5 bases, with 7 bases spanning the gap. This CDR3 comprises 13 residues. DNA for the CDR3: TGTGCCAGCAGCTTAAACTCTGAAAACATTCAGTACTTC. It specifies CASSLNSENIQYF.

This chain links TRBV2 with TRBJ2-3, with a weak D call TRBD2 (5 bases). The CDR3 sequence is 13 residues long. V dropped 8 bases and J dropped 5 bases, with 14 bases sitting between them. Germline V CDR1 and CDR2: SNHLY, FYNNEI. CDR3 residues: CASRGSGEDTQYF. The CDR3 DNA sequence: TGTGCCAGCCGGGGTTCTGGGGAAGATACGCAGTATTTT.

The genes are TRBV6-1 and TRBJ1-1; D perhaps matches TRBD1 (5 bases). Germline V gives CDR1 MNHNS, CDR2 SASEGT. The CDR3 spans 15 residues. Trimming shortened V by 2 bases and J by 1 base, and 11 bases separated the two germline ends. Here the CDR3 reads CASSEPYDRNTEAFF. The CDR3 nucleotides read TGTGCCAGCAGTGAACCATATGACAGGAACACTGAAGCTTTCTTT.